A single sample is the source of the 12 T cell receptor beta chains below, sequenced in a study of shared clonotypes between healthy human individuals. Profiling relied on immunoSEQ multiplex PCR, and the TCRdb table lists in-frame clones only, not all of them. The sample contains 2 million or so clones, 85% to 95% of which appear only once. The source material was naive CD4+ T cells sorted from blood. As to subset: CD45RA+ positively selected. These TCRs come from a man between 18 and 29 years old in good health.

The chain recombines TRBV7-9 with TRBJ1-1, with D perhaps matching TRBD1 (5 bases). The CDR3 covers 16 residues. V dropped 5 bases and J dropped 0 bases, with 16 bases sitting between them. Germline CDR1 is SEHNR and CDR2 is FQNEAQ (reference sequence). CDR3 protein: CASSTNDRTLNTEAFF. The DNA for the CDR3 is TGTGCCAGCAGCACCAACGACAGAACCCTGAACACTGAAGCTTTCTTT.

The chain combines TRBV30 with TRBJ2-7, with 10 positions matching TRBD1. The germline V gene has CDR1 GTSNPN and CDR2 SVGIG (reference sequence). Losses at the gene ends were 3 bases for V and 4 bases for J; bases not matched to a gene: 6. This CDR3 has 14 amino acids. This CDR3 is CAWRGTGAKYEQYF. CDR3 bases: TGTGCCTGGAGGGGGACAGGGGCAAAGTACGAGCAGTACTTC.

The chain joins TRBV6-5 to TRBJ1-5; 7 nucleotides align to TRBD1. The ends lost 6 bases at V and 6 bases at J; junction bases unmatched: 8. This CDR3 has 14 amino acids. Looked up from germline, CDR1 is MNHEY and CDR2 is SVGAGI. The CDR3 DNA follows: TGTGCCAGCAGGTCCCAGGGGGTGAGTCAGCCCCAGCATTTT. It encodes CASRSQGVSQPQHF.

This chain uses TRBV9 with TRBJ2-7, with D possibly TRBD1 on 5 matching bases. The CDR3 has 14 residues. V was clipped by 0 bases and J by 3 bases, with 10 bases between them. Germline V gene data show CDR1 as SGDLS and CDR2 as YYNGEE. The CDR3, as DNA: TGTGCCAGCAGCGTAGCTGACAGATTCTACGAGCAGTACTTC. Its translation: CASSVADRFYEQYF.

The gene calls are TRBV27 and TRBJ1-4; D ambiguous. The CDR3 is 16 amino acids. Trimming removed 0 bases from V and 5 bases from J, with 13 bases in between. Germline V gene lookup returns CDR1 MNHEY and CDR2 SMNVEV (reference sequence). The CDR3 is CASSLSRPLGNEKLFF. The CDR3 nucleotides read TGTGCCAGCAGTTTATCGCGACCGTTGGGGAATGAAAAACTGTTTTTT.

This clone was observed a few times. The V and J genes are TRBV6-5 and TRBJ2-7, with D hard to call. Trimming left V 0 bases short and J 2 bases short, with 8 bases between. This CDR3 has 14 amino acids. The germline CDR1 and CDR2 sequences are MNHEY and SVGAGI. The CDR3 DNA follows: TGTGCCAGCAGTTACTCTCGGCAAGCCTACGAGCAGTACTTC. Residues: CASSYSRQAYEQYF.

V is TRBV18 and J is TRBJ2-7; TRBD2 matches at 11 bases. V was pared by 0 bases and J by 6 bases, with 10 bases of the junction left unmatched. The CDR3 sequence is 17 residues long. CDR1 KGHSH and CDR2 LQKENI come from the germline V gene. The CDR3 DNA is TGTGCCAGCTCACCACCGGGGATAGCGGGAGGGCTGGGCGAGCAGTACTTC. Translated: CASSPPGIAGGLGEQYF. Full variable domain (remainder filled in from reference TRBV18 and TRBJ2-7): NAGVMQNPRHLVRRRGQEARLRCSPMKGHSHVYWYRQLPEEGLKFMVYLQKENIIDESGMPKERFSAEFPKEGPSILRIQQVVRGDSAAYFCASSPPGIAGGLGEQYFGPGTRLTVT.

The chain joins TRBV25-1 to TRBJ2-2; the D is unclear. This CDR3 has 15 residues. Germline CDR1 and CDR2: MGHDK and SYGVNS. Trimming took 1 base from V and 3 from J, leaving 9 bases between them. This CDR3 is CASSESVGYTGELFF. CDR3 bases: TGTGCCAGCAGTGAATCTGTAGGGTACACCGGGGAGCTGTTTTTT.

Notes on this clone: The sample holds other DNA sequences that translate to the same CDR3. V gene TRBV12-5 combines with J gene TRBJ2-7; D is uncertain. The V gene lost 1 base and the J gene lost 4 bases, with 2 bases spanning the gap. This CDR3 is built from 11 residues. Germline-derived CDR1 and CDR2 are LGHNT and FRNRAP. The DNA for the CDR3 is TGTGCTAGTGGTTTGGGTTACGAGCAGTACTTC. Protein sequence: CASGLGYEQYF.

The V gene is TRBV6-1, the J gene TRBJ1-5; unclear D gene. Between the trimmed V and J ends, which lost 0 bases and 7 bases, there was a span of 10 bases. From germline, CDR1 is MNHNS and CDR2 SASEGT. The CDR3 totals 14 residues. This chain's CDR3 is CASSEAQARQPQHF. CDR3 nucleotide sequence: TGTGCCAGCAGTGAAGCGCAGGCACGACAGCCCCAGCATTTT.

CDR3 region: CASSYPQGPEAFF. For the CDR3, the DNA is TGTGCCAGCAGTTACCCCCAGGGCCCTGAAGCTTTCTTT. The chain recombines TRBV28 with TRBJ1-1; D possibly corresponds to TRBD1 (5 bases). V lost 4 bases and J 6 bases, leaving 12 bases between the germline ends. Germline V lookup: CDR1 MDHEN, CDR2 SYDVKM. This CDR3 spans 13 amino acids.

The CDR3 nucleotides read TGTGCCAGCAGCCCAGCGGGGGGCCGCTACAATGAGCAGTTCTTC. Protein product: CASSPAGGRYNEQFF. The chain employs TRBV7-9 and TRBJ2-1; TRBD2 agrees at 9 bases. The CDR3 consists of 15 residues. J was trimmed by 3 bases and V by 5 bases; bases with no gene match: 5. Germline CDR1 is SEHNR and CDR2 is FQNEAQ (reference sequence). The full variable domain, completed using reference TRBV7-9 and TRBJ2-1, is DTGVSQNPRHKITKRGQNVTFRCDPISEHNRLYWYRQTLGQGPEFLTYFQNEAQLEKSRLLSDRFSAERPKGSFSTLEIQRTEQGDSAMYLCASSPAGGRYNEQFFGPGTRLTVL.